Below, 22 T cell receptor beta chains from the same sample are listed, as sequenced in a study of CD8 T cells in ankylosing spondylitis. One entry per CDR3 protein, called by TCRdb with MiXCR from the 5' RACE reads. The sample lists some 52,000 distinct CDR3 sequences, 7.4% occurring once. The material sequenced was blood, either unsorted or a sorted T cell fraction (not recorded which). The receptors shown here come from a female donor with ankylosing spondylitis or in good health (not recorded which).

There are a few counts of this clonotype. V and J are TRBV7-2 and TRBJ2-1, with a weak D call TRBD2 (5 bases). Trimming stripped 3 bases from V and 7 bases from J, with 7 bases between. This CDR3 spans 12 amino acids. Germline values: CDR1 SGHTA, CDR2 FQGNSA. Here the CDR3 DNA reads TGTGCCAGCAGCTTGAGAGGGAATGAGCAGTTCTTC. It yields the protein CASSLRGNEQFF.

The CDR3 reads CATSQQVPPTRAYNEQFF. The CDR3 DNA follows: TGTGCCACCAGCCAACAGGTCCCCCCGACACGGGCCTACAATGAGCAGTTCTTC. The V gene is TRBV15, the J gene TRBJ2-1; TRBD1 might be the D (5 bases). Looked up from germline, CDR1 is LNHNV and CDR2 is YYDKDF (reference sequence). CDR3 length equals 18 residues. V lost 5 bases to trimming and J lost 2 bases, with 22 bases between them. The full variable domain, with the rest looked up from reference TRBV15 and TRBJ2-1, is DAMVIQNPRYQVTQFGKPVTLSCSQTLNHNVMYWYQQKSSQAPKLLFHYYDKDFNNEADTPDNFQSRRPNTSFCFLDIRSPGLGDTAMYLCATSQQVPPTRAYNEQFFGPGTRLTVL.

This clonotype was seen repeatedly, ten times or more. The chain employs TRBV6-6 and TRBJ2-7; no firm D call. This CDR3 has 17 amino acids. Trimming stripped 5 bases from V and 0 bases from J, with 20 bases between. Per germline, CDR1 MNHNY and CDR2 SVGAGI (reference sequence). CDR3 amino acids: CASSPSPLDQTSYEQYV. The CDR3 nucleotides are TGTGCCAGCAGTCCCTCCCCCCTTGACCAAACCTCCTACGAGCAGTACGTC.

This clonotype was seen at least ten times. The V gene is TRBV29-1, the J gene TRBJ2-2, with D perhaps matching TRBD2 (5 bases). The CDR3 has 14 residues. Germline CDR1 is SQVTM and CDR2 is ANQGSEA. Trimming pared 4 bases from V and 1 base from J, leaving 10 bases between. CDR3 DNA: TGCAGCGTTGGGGGAACTAGGAACACCGGGGAGCTGTTTTTT. This translates into CSVGGTRNTGELFF.

This clonotype was seen many times. The rearrangement joins TRBV5-1 to TRBJ1-2, with 8 bases lining up with TRBD1. The length of the CDR3 is 16 residues. Germline V gene sequence: CDR1 SGHRS, CDR2 YFSETQ. The trim removed 3 bases at V and 6 bases at J, leaving 13 bases unmatched. The CDR3 sequence: CASSSGGAGGRNGYTF. The CDR3 DNA sequence: TGCGCCAGCAGCTCGGGAGGGGCAGGGGGCAGAAATGGCTACACCTTC.

The chain carries TRBV7-9 and TRBJ2-1; D is ambiguous. Between the trimmed V and J ends, which lost 2 bases and 0 bases, there was a span of 8 bases. Looked up from germline, CDR1 is SEHNR and CDR2 is FQNEAQ (reference sequence). The CDR3 spans 15 residues. CDR3 DNA: TGTGCCAGCAGCTTAATGGCAGGCTCCTACAATGAGCAGTTCTTC. As protein: CASSLMAGSYNEQFF.

This clonotype showed up many times. The chain links TRBV5-1 to TRBJ2-3, with D uncertain. This CDR3 spans 13 amino acids. Trimming took off 6 bases at V and 1 base at J, with 9 bases between the two ends. Germline CDR1 SGHRS, CDR2 YFSETQ. The CDR3, as DNA: TGCGCCAGCAATGATGGGGGCACAGATACGCAGTATTTT. Its protein is CASNDGGTDTQYF.

This clonotype has ten or more counts. The chain is built from TRBV14 and TRBJ1-4; D ambiguous. Germline CDR1 and CDR2: SGHDN and FVKESK. The ends were cut back, 11 bases at V and 5 bases at J, with 12 bases in the middle. CDR3 length: 12 amino acids. The CDR3 DNA reads as TGTGCCTCCCGGGGAGCAAATGAAAAACTGTTTTTT. Translated, it gives CASRGANEKLFF.

In its sample, this clonotype was seen many times. The V gene is TRBV6-1, the J gene TRBJ2-4; the D is unclear. Per germline, CDR1 MNHNS and CDR2 SASEGT. CDR3 length equals 13 residues. The V end lost 7 bases, the J end lost 3 bases, and 10 bases lay between the germline ends. The CDR3 loop reads CASKIDVKNIQYF. Written as DNA, the CDR3 is TGTGCCAGCAAGATCGATGTCAAAAACATTCAGTACTTC.

This clonotype was detected many times. J is TRBJ1-5 and V is TRBV2, with D possibly being TRBD1 (5 bases). V was cut by 6 bases and J by 3 bases, with 9 bases left in between. CDR3 size: 13 residues. Germline lookup yields CDR1 SNHLY and CDR2 FYNNEI. CDR3: CASREGINQPQHF. The CDR3 region has the DNA TGTGCCAGCAGGGAGGGGATCAATCAGCCCCAGCATTTT.

This clonotype was observed at least ten times. The chain combines TRBV12-3 or TRBV12-4 with TRBJ2-5; D perhaps matches TRBD1 (6 bases). The CDR3 extends over 13 amino acids. Trimming stripped 3 bases from V and 4 bases from J, with 9 bases between. The CDR3 loop reads CASSFLGAETQYF. For the CDR3, the DNA is TGTGCCAGCAGTTTTCTGGGGGCAGAGACCCAGTACTTC.

This clonotype was observed at least ten times. The rearrangement links TRBV5-1 to TRBJ1-2, with D tentatively TRBD1 (6 bases). Germline loops: CDR1 SGHRS, CDR2 YFSETQ. The CDR3 is 14 amino acids. Trimming left V 4 bases short and J 1 base short, with 11 bases between. CDR3 sequence reads: CASSAGDFNYGYTF. DNA of the CDR3: TGCGCCAGCAGCGCAGGGGATTTTAACTATGGCTACACCTTC.

This clonotype occurred many times. The gene calls are TRBV6-1 and TRBJ2-7; unclear D gene. Germline CDR1 is MNHNS and CDR2 is SASEGT. The V and J ends lost 2 bases and 1 base respectively, with 12 bases between them. CDR3 length: 15 amino acids. In DNA, the CDR3 is TGTGCCAGCAGTGAAAGTAGGTCTGGATCCTACGAGCAGTACTTC. It is translated as CASSESRSGSYEQYF.

This clonotype was counted many times. V usage is TRBV7-2 and J usage is TRBJ1-2; D is ambiguous. Germline-derived CDR1 and CDR2 are SGHTA and FQGNSA. The CDR3 totals 13 residues. Trimming took 0 bases from V and 7 from J, leaving 9 bases between them. This chain's CDR3 is CASSLAGWGGYTF. Written as DNA, the CDR3 is TGTGCCAGCAGCTTAGCAGGGTGGGGTGGCTACACCTTC.

This clonotype has at least ten counts. The CDR3 is CASSLRLAGELFF. For the CDR3, the DNA is TGTGCCAGCAGCCTCCGACTAGCGGGGGAGCTGTTTTTT. The rearrangement uses TRBV3-1 and TRBJ2-2, with TRBD2 matching over 8 bases. The CDR3 loop spans 13 amino acids. V shed 4 bases and J 8 bases; nucleotides not matched to a gene: 3. Germline V gene data show CDR1 as LGHDT and CDR2 as YNNKEL (reference sequence).

This clonotype showed up many times. The junction shows a germline mismatch at one end, possibly a read error. V usage is TRBV28 and J usage is TRBJ2-1; unclear D gene. Germline V gene data show CDR1 as MDHEN and CDR2 as SYDVKM. The CDR3 totals 9 residues. This chain's CDR3 is CAGFGRWLF. The CDR3 DNA reads TGTGCGGGGTTCGGGCGATGGCTCTTC.

This sequence joins TRBV4-3 and TRBJ1-5, with D possibly TRBD1 on 6 matching bases. The V and J ends lost 3 bases and 3 bases respectively, with 12 bases between them. This CDR3 comprises 15 residues. Germline V gene lookup returns CDR1 LGHNA and CDR2 YSLEER. CDR3 loop: CASSQDGQTNQPQHF. The CDR3 DNA is TGCGCCAGCAGCCAGGATGGACAGACCAATCAGCCCCAGCATTTT.

This clonotype was seen at least ten times. V is TRBV3-1 and J is TRBJ2-1, with 7 bases lining up with TRBD2. The CDR3 length is 11 residues. The V segment lost 4 bases and the J segment 16 bases; nucleotides outside the gene matches: 7. Germline-derived CDR1 and CDR2 are LGHDT and YNNKEL (reference sequence). For the CDR3, the DNA is TGTGCCAGCAGCCTCGGAACTAGCGCCTTCTTC. It encodes CASSLGTSAFF.

This clonotype has ten or more counts. The V call is TRBV5-1, the J call TRBJ1-6; D unclear. The CDR3 spans 14 residues. Per the germline V gene, CDR1 is SGHRS and CDR2 is YFSETQ. Between the trimmed V and J ends, which lost 3 bases and 7 bases, there was a span of 11 bases. CDR3 bases: TGCGCCAGCAGCTCACTGGACGGGAATTCACCCCTCCACTTT. This encodes CASSSLDGNSPLHF. Full variable domain (outside the CDR3, taken from reference TRBV5-1 and TRBJ1-6): KAGVTQTPRYLIKTRGQQVTLSCSPISGHRSVSWYQQTPGQGLQFLFEYFSETQRNKGNFPGRFSGRQFSNSRSEMNVSTLELGDSALYLCASSSLDGNSPLHFGNGTRLTVT.

At least ten counts were recorded for this clonotype. This chain connects TRBV7-2 to TRBJ2-1; 7 bases agree with TRBD1. Germline assignment: CDR1 SGHTA and CDR2 FQGNSA. This CDR3 contains 14 residues. The junction had 6 bases not matched to a gene; V was cut back by 4 bases and J by 6 bases. As DNA, the CDR3 is TGTGCCAGCAGCTCCTCACAGGGGTTCAATGAGCAGTTCTTC. Translating it yields CASSSSQGFNEQFF.

This rearrangement joins TRBV15 to TRBJ2-1, with 8 positions matching TRBD1. CDR3 size: 16 residues. Germline V gene lookup returns CDR1 LNHNV and CDR2 YYDKDF (reference sequence). Losses at the gene ends were 0 bases for V and 13 bases for J; bases not matched to a gene: 14. CDR3 bases: TGTGCCACCAGCAGAGATCCATATCCGGGACAGGACCTCCAGTTCTTC. Translating it yields CATSRDPYPGQDLQFF.

V is TRBV7-9 and J is TRBJ1-2; D is uncertain. The germline V and J ends were trimmed by 4 bases and 2 bases, with 17 bases remaining between them. Germline CDR1 is SEHNR and CDR2 is FQNEAQ (reference sequence). The CDR3 covers 16 residues. CDR3: CASSSGVGKKNYGYTF. CDR3 bases: TGTGCCAGCAGCTCGGGAGTGGGAAAGAAGAACTATGGCTACACCTTC.